What follows are 6 T cell receptor beta chains derived from one specimen sequenced in a study of beta chain features in type 1 diabetes. Findings of the study overall: In every one of the four CD4+ subsets, TCRB CDR3s were moderately but significantly shorter in Type 1 diabetes patients.

Reverse transcribing all isolated RNA meant expressed TCRB transcripts were sequenced. Using immunoSEQ multiplex PCR, the repertoire was profiled, and TCRdb retains in-frame clones only, with some absent. This table holds about 700,000 clones, around 15% found once. No antigens are known for them. The sample comprised naive CD4+ T cells from blood. These receptors all stem from a man aged 18 to 29 with type 1 diabetes.

This clone has just a few counts. V usage is TRBV2 and J usage is TRBJ2-2; 8 bases map to TRBD1. Per the germline V gene, CDR1 is SNHLY and CDR2 is FYNNEI. V lost 8 bases to trimming and J lost 6 bases; unmatched junction nucleotides: 8. The length of the CDR3 is 14 residues. This chain's CDR3 is CASRQGIAAGELFF. The CDR3 bases are TGTGCCAGCCGACAGGGGATCGCGGCCGGGGAGCTGTTTTTT.

The chain employs TRBV6-5 and TRBJ1-2; TRBD1 agrees at 8 bases. Germline V CDR1 and CDR2: MNHEY, SVGAGI. J lost 2 bases, V lost 6 bases, and 5 bases had no gene match. This CDR3 has 14 residues. The DNA for the CDR3 is TGTGCCAGCAGCGAGGGACAGGCGAACTATGGCTACACCTTC. Translated: CASSEGQANYGYTF.

This chain connects TRBV6-5 to TRBJ1-1; TRBD1 might be the D (6 bases). The V gene's germline CDR1 is MNHEY and CDR2 SVGAGI. Trimming pared 5 bases from V and 3 bases from J, leaving 13 bases between. The CDR3 extends over 14 amino acids. The CDR3 DNA reads TGTGCCAGCAGTACCCAACAGGGAGACACTGAAGCTTTCTTT. Protein sequence: CASSTQQGDTEAFF.

This sequence joins TRBV5-1 and TRBJ1-1, with TRBD1 matching over 9 bases. The V and J ends lost 4 bases and 3 bases, in that order; junction bases with no gene match: 10. Germline CDR1 and CDR2: SGHRS and YFSETQ. CDR3 length: 16 amino acids. Here the CDR3 DNA reads TGCGCCAGCAGCAATCGGGACAGGGACTTGGACACTGAAGCTTTCTTT. This sequence encodes CASSNRDRDLDTEAFF.

V usage is TRBV5-1 and J usage is TRBJ2-7; D is possibly TRBD1 or TRBD2 (6 bases each). V was shortened by 5 bases and J by 7 bases, with 16 bases between the two germline ends. This CDR3 is built from 13 residues. Germline V gene data show CDR1 as SGHRS and CDR2 as YFSETQ. The CDR3 DNA sequence: TGCGCCAGCAGATCCGGACAGAGCGGGGAGCAGTACTTC. Translated, it gives CASRSGQSGEQYF.

The chain carries TRBV5-6 and TRBJ2-1, with 16 positions matching TRBD2. With V trimmed by 4 bases and J by 12 bases, 10 bases remained unmatched. The length of the CDR3 is 16 residues. Looked up from germline, CDR1 is SGHDT and CDR2 is YYEEEE. CDR3 nucleotides: TGTGCCAGCAGCCCCCCGGGACTAGCGGGGGGGGGAGTGCAGTTCTTC. Protein sequence: CASSPPGLAGGGVQFF.